This T cell receptor beta chain derives from a study of T cell changes during pregnancy in multiple sclerosis. Libraries were prepared by immunoSEQ multiplex PCR; TCRdb keeps only in-frame clonotypes and omits some of them. The data contain fewer than 140,000 clones, 85% to 95% of them seen just once; the ten biggest clones take up 1.5% to 2%. Germline values: CDR1 SGHRS, CDR2 YFSETQ. The CDR3 spans 14 residues. Trimming cost V 3 bases and J 9 bases; bases outside gene matches: 9. This receptor was obtained from a female donor with multiple sclerosis, enrolled in a pregnancy study. The genes are TRBV5-1 and TRBJ2-3; TRBD1 matches at 8 bases. Here the sequenced sample was peripheral blood, taken after pregnancy. The CDR3 region has the DNA TGCGCCAGCAGCTCCAGGACAGGGTCAAAAACGCAGTATTTT. Encoded protein: CASSSRTGSKTQYF.